In this sample, the clone carrying this TCR beta chain turned up a few times. Obtained from alopecia areata patients were lesional scalp punch biopsies along with peripheral blood. This sample was included in a study of CD8+ T cells in alopecia areata. The CDR3 covers 16 residues. V lost 4 bases to trimming and J lost 4 bases; unmatched junction nucleotides: 12. CDR1 and CDR2 from the germline V gene are SGHTS and YDEGEE. RNA was extracted and reverse transcribed into cDNA as the sequencing template. Assay: immunoSEQ multiplex PCR; the TCRdb copy retains only in-frame clones and omits some. The sample lists 10,000 or so clones; roughly three fifths were seen once.

The genes are TRBV5-8 and TRBJ2-7; TRBD1 matches at 9 bases. This sample comprised skin, obtained at week 0. This TCR came from a human donor with alopecia areata. The CDR3 loop reads CASSEGGTGMIYEQYF. DNA of the CDR3: TGTGCCAGCAGCGAAGGGGGGACAGGGATGATTTACGAGCAGTACTTC.